This T cell receptor beta chain is from a study of T cells in Graves' hyperthyroidism and ophthalmopathy. Study outcomes and limitations: The majority of expanded thyroid clonotypes above 0.001 also appeared in blood. Patients with ophthalmopathy were separated from those with stable hyperthyroidism by a 13 V-J model.

Looked up from germline, CDR1 is SGHRS and CDR2 is YFSETQ. CDR3 length: 14 amino acids. TCR beta CDR3 region amplification was performed from RNA transcripts. Researchers ran a first-round RT-PCR on the TCR CDR3 using the HTBI primer set. TCRdb recomputed calls from the multiplex PCR reads with MiXCR, one row per CDR3 protein. The profile shows about 700,000 distinct CDR3 sequences, about 45% of them singletons. Concerning this clonotype: As yet, its antigen is unknown. A read error may explain this, as a much larger clone is one base away.

This TCR was sampled from an adult man with Graves' disease, either hyperthyroidism or ophthalmopathy (not recorded which). The sequenced sample was peripheral blood or thyroid tissue (not recorded which). The rearrangement links TRBV5-1 to TRBJ1-2; D remains ambiguous. Here the CDR3 DNA reads TGCGCCAGCAGCTTGGCCGGGAGGTACTATGACTACACCTTC. Its protein product is CASSLAGRYYDYTF.